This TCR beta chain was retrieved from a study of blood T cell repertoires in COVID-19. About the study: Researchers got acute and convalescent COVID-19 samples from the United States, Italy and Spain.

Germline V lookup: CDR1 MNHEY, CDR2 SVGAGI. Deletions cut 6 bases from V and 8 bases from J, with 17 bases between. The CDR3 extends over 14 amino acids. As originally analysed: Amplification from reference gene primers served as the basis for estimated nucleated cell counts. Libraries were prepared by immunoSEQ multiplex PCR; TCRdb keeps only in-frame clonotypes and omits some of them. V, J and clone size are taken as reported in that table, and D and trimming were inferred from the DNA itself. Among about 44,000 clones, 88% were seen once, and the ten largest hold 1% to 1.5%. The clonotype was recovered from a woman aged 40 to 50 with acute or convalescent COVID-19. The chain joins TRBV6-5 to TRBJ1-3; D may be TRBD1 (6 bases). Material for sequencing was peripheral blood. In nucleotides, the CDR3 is TGTGCCAGCAGCGCCGCGACAGGCACGGACACCATATATTTT. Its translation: CASSAATGTDTIYF.